This T cell receptor (beta chain) was captured in a study of read filtering for tumor transcriptome and immune sequencing. The CDR3 is made up of 17 amino acids. Germline V CDR1 and CDR2: SGHTA, FQGTGA. Trimming shortened V by 1 base and J by 2 bases, and 14 bases separated the two germline ends. From roughly 0.4 ug of RNA, a library with molecular barcoded alpha/delta and beta/gamma adaptors was made. TCRdb independently ran MiXCR on the reads; one entry per CDR3 protein. The sample records some 62,000 distinct CDR3 sequences, approximately 14% being singletons. The sequence was collected from a donor at least 40 years old with multiple myeloma. The specimen sequenced was a population of CD138-negative cells sorted from bone marrow. This chain connects TRBV7-3 to TRBJ2-2; no reliable D call. CDR3 sequence reads: CASSLKGQWSNTGELFF. Written as DNA, the CDR3 is TGTGCCAGCAGCTTAAAAGGGCAGTGGTCAAACACCGGGGAGCTGTTTTTT.